The 3 T cell receptor beta chains below all came from one sample that was sequenced in a study of blood T cell repertoires in COVID-19. Sequencing used immunoSEQ multiplex PCR; TCRdb keeps in-frame clones, though not all of them. The table has about 100,000 clones, 90% to 95% seen once. The sequenced material came from peripheral blood. The source of these receptors is a woman aged 25 to 39 with acute or convalescent COVID-19.

This chain uses TRBV5-1 with TRBJ2-7; maybe TRBD1 (6 bases). V lost 0 bases and J lost 2, with 12 bases in between. Germline values: CDR1 SGHRS, CDR2 YFSETQ. The CDR3 has 15 amino acids. CDR3 DNA sequence: TGCGCCAGCAGCTTGGGGGCAGGGGCCCCCTACGAGCAGTACTTC. Protein sequence: CASSLGAGAPYEQYF.

The CDR3 region is CASSSGPGQGILELFF. The DNA for the CDR3 is TGTGCCAGCAGCTCGGGGCCCGGACAGGGGATTCTGGAGCTGTTTTTT. This chain connects TRBV5-4 to TRBJ2-2; 9 nucleotides agree with TRBD1. The germline gives CDR1 SGHNT, CDR2 YYREEE (reference sequence). This CDR3 has 16 residues. Trimming took 3 bases from V and 10 from J; bases not matched to a gene: 13. The full variable domain, in which reference TRBV5-4 and TRBJ2-2 provide the parts outside the CDR3, is ETGVTQSPTHLIKTRGQQVTLRCSSQSGHNTVSWYQQALGQGPQFIFQYYREEENGRGNFPPRFSGLQFPNYSSELNVNALELDDSALYLCASSSGPGQGILELFFGEGSRLTVL.

The chain links TRBV7-2 to TRBJ2-3, with a tentative D call TRBD2 (7 bases). The CDR3 is 17 residues long. Germline values: CDR1 SGHTA, CDR2 FQGNSA. Trimming pared 3 bases from V and 4 bases from J, leaving 20 bases between. CDR3 DNA: TGTGCCAGCAGCTTTAGGGGGGCGGGAGTTCGGGCAGATACGCAGTATTTT. As protein: CASSFRGAGVRADTQYF.